A selection of T cell receptor beta chains follows, all from one sample in a study of T-cell reconstitution after alpha-beta-depleted transplantation in children. In TCRdb, the PCR reads were re-called with MiXCR into one record per CDR3 protein. The sample lists fewer than 700,000 distinct CDR3 sequences; more than 20% were seen once. The sample in question was PBMCs, mostly from graft donor cells, obtained 360 days after TCRalphabeta/CD19-depleted stem cell transplant. Receptor source: a boy in the first two years of life who had a stem cell transplant for acute myeloid leukemia, so the T cells may come from the graft donor. CDR3s include the opening cysteine and the closing phenylalanine or tryptophan. The order of the fields is CDR3 DNA, CDR3 protein, D gene, clone size, V gene, J gene. The D gene is left open where the match is weak. Expanded clones get a size class; other rows say once, few or many, or leave the size out.

CDR3nt: TGTGCCAGCAGTACGGACAGGGGAGAGACCCAGTACTTC
CDR3aa: CASSTDRGETQYF
d_gene: TRBD1
abundance: .
v_gene: TRBV28
j_gene: TRBJ2-5

CDR3nt: TGTGCCACCAGCACAAGGAAGGCAGATACGCAGTATTTT
CDR3aa: CATSTRKADTQYF
d_gene: .
abundance: .
v_gene: TRBV15
j_gene: TRBJ2-3

CDR3nt: TGTGCCACCAGTGATCAGACAGGGGATGGCTACAATGAGCAGTTCTTC
CDR3aa: CATSDQTGDGYNEQFF
d_gene: TRBD1
abundance: few
v_gene: TRBV24-1
j_gene: TRBJ2-1

CDR3nt: TGTGCCAGCAGCTTAATTGGGACAGTCCAAGAGACCCAGTACTTC
CDR3aa: CASSLIGTVQETQYF
d_gene: TRBD1
abundance: many
v_gene: TRBV28
j_gene: TRBJ2-5

CDR3nt: TGTGCCACCAGCAGAGATCTACAGTGGAGGGCAGATACGCAGTATTTT
CDR3aa: CATSRDLQWRADTQYF
d_gene: .
abundance: .
v_gene: TRBV15
j_gene: TRBJ2-3

CDR3nt: TGCAGCAAAATCAGGGGGGCCCGAAAGCTGTTTTTT
CDR3aa: CSKIRGARKLFF
d_gene: .
abundance: few
v_gene: TRBV29-1
j_gene: TRBJ2-2

CDR3nt: TGTGCCAGTAGTAGACTCCGGGTCGACACCGGGGAGCTGTTTTTT
CDR3aa: CASSRLRVDTGELFF
d_gene: .
abundance: few
v_gene: TRBV19
j_gene: TRBJ2-2

CDR3nt: TGCAGTGCTAGACCCACAGGGCCCCACTATGGCTACACCTTC
CDR3aa: CSARPTGPHYGYTF
d_gene: .
abundance: .
v_gene: TRBV20-1
j_gene: TRBJ1-2

CDR3nt: TGTGCCACCGACAGGGGAGGAGACTATGGCTACACCTTC
CDR3aa: CATDRGGDYGYTF
d_gene: TRBD1
abundance: many
v_gene: TRBV10-3
j_gene: TRBJ1-2

CDR3nt: TGTGCCAGCAGTTTACATAGACGTGGGGGCCCTTACAATGAGCAGTTCTTC
CDR3aa: CASSLHRRGGPYNEQFF
d_gene: .
abundance: few
v_gene: TRBV12-3/TRBV12-4
j_gene: TRBJ2-1

CDR3nt: TGTGCCAGCAGCTTAAGGCGGTGGGGGGAGCTGTTTTTT
CDR3aa: CASSLRRWGELFF
d_gene: .
abundance: few
v_gene: TRBV7-2
j_gene: TRBJ2-2

CDR3nt: TGCGCCAGCAGCTTCACAGCGGGCAAAAACATTCAGTACTTC
CDR3aa: CASSFTAGKNIQYF
d_gene: .
abundance: once
v_gene: TRBV5-1
j_gene: TRBJ2-4

CDR3nt: TGTGCCAGCAGTCCCGGGTCACATGGCTACACCTTC
CDR3aa: CASSPGSHGYTF
d_gene: .
abundance: many
v_gene: TRBV12-3/TRBV12-4
j_gene: TRBJ1-2

CDR3nt: TGTGCCAGCAGTTACTCGCTCCGTAGGGGTACCGGGGAGCTGTTTTTT
CDR3aa: CASSYSLRRGTGELFF
d_gene: .
abundance: .
v_gene: TRBV6-5
j_gene: TRBJ2-2

CDR3nt: TGCAGTGCTATTCGAACCGCTAGGGTCGGTGAGACCCAGTACTTC
CDR3aa: CSAIRTARVGETQYF
d_gene: .
abundance: .
v_gene: TRBV20-1
j_gene: TRBJ2-5

CDR3nt: TGTGCCACCAGCAGGCGATCGGGCAGGGCTTCCTACAATGAGCAGTTCTTC
CDR3aa: CATSRRSGRASYNEQFF
d_gene: .
abundance: .
v_gene: TRBV15
j_gene: TRBJ2-1

CDR3nt: TGTGCCAGCAGCTTTAATCCTGGAGAGACCCAGTACTTC
CDR3aa: CASSFNPGETQYF
d_gene: .
abundance: .
v_gene: TRBV7-2
j_gene: TRBJ2-5

CDR3nt: TGCGCCAGCAGCCATAACCGGGGGGGAGAGACCCAGTACTTC
CDR3aa: CASSHNRGGETQYF
d_gene: TRBD2
abundance: .
v_gene: TRBV4-3
j_gene: TRBJ2-5

CDR3nt: TGTGCCAGCAGCCCGACCTTTGGTACGCCGGGCGAGCAGTACTTC
CDR3aa: CASSPTFGTPGEQYF
d_gene: .
abundance: .
v_gene: TRBV7-9
j_gene: TRBJ2-7

CDR3nt: TGTGCCAGCAGCTGGGACATATCTGGGAACACCATATATTTT
CDR3aa: CASSWDISGNTIYF
d_gene: .
abundance: .
v_gene: TRBV7-9
j_gene: TRBJ1-3

CDR3nt: TGTGCCAGCAGTTACAGGGATACGCAGTATTTT
CDR3aa: CASSYRDTQYF
d_gene: .
abundance: many
v_gene: TRBV6-6
j_gene: TRBJ2-3

CDR3nt: TGTGCCAGCAGTGAGGGCAGCTTGAACACCGGGGAGCTGTTTTTT
CDR3aa: CASSEGSLNTGELFF
d_gene: .
abundance: many
v_gene: TRBV25-1
j_gene: TRBJ2-2

CDR3nt: TGTGCCAGCAGCTTAACCTACACCCTTAACTATGGCTACACCTTC
CDR3aa: CASSLTYTLNYGYTF
d_gene: .
abundance: .
v_gene: TRBV7-2
j_gene: TRBJ1-2

CDR3nt: TGCAGCGTTGTATTACGGGGGGGCCGGATCAATGAGCAGTTCTTC
CDR3aa: CSVVLRGGRINEQFF
d_gene: TRBD2
abundance: many
v_gene: TRBV29-1
j_gene: TRBJ2-1

CDR3nt: TGTGCCAGCAGCGTAAGGCTTTTCACAGATACGCAGTATTTT
CDR3aa: CASSVRLFTDTQYF
d_gene: .
abundance: .
v_gene: TRBV9
j_gene: TRBJ2-3

CDR3nt: TGTGCCACCAGCTCAGAGGGCAGGGCAGGCTACACCTTC
CDR3aa: CATSSEGRAGYTF
d_gene: .
abundance: few
v_gene: TRBV15
j_gene: TRBJ1-2